In its sample, the clone carrying this T cell receptor (beta chain) was seen many times. The antigen is not known. The CDR3 covers 13 residues. V lost 3 bases, J lost 5 bases, and 9 bases lay in between. The sample is drawn from a study of glioma-infiltrating T cells. Study-level points and caveats: Very few CDR3 sequences were shared between tissue and blood. Gliomas, especially low-grade, showed above-expected tissue-blood divergence; non-neoplastic patients showed below.

Using RNA template, CDR3s of TCR alpha and beta were amplified with iRepertoire arm-PCR. Tissue mRNA or PBMC total RNA, about 90-400 ng, went into one-step reverse transcription and amplification. TCRdb passed the multiplex PCR reads through MiXCR, listing each CDR3 protein once. The sample contains approximately 110,000 distinct CDR3 sequences, less than 30% of which appear only once. The chain combines TRBV12-3 or TRBV12-4 with TRBJ2-3; no firm D call. Sequencing used glioma tissue, nonneoplastic brain tissue, or PBMCs (not recorded which). The sequence was collected from a human donor with low-grade glioma or glioblastoma, undergoing nonglioma brain surgery, or in good health (not recorded which). CDR3 amino acids: CASSFAGLDTQYF. The CDR3 nucleotides read TGTGCCAGCAGTTTCGCAGGTTTAGATACGCAGTATTTT.